This is a list of T cell receptor beta chains from one sample in a study of T-cell reconstitution after alpha-beta-depleted transplantation in children. TCRdb reanalysed the PCR reads using MiXCR and keeps one entry per CDR3 protein. Here the sample spans 600,000 to 700,000 distinct CDR3 sequences, about 15% being singletons. The sample in question was PBMCs from the stem cell graft donor, obtained from the stem cell graft. All receptors derive from a human donor who donated a stem cell graft to a child with acute myeloid leukemia. The CDR3 runs from the conserved cysteine through the conserved F or W. Fields, in order: CDR3 DNA, CDR3 protein, J gene, D gene, clone size, V gene. The D gene is left open where the match is weak. Some rows have no size entry. The others give once, few or many, or a class for an expanded clone.

CDR3nt: TGTGCCAGCAGCTCCCCAGGGACGAGAAATGAGCAGTTCTTC
CDR3aa: CASSSPGTRNEQFF
j_gene: TRBJ2-1
d_gene: NA
abundance: few
v_gene: TRBV7-9

CDR3nt: TGTGCCAGCAGCTTCAAGGGGAATTCACCCCTCCACTTT
CDR3aa: CASSFKGNSPLHF
j_gene: TRBJ1-6
d_gene: NA
abundance: NA
v_gene: TRBV7-2

CDR3nt: TGCGCCAGCAGCTTGCTTGAAGGAGGGTTAGGAGAAAAACTGTTTTTT
CDR3aa: CASSLLEGGLGEKLFF
j_gene: TRBJ1-4
d_gene: NA
abundance: NA
v_gene: TRBV5-1

CDR3nt: TGCAGTGCTAGAGAGGGGACAGGCCGACCCACCATATATTTT
CDR3aa: CSAREGTGRPTIYF
j_gene: TRBJ1-3
d_gene: TRBD1
abundance: many
v_gene: TRBV20-1

CDR3nt: TGTGCCAGCAGCTTCGGGGCTACGGGAGGAAACACCATATATTTT
CDR3aa: CASSFGATGGNTIYF
j_gene: TRBJ1-3
d_gene: NA
abundance: few
v_gene: TRBV7-2

CDR3nt: TGTGCCAGCAGCCCCAACAGGGCATCCTCCTACGAGCAGTACTTC
CDR3aa: CASSPNRASSYEQYF
j_gene: TRBJ2-7
d_gene: NA
abundance: many
v_gene: TRBV6-1

CDR3nt: TGCAGCGTCCGGAGTGTTGAAGCTTTCTTT
CDR3aa: CSVRSVEAFF
j_gene: TRBJ1-1
d_gene: NA
abundance: many
v_gene: TRBV29-1

CDR3nt: TGTGCCAGCAGCCCGTGGACGGATTCACCCCTCCACTTT
CDR3aa: CASSPWTDSPLHF
j_gene: TRBJ1-6
d_gene: NA
abundance: NA
v_gene: TRBV7-9

CDR3nt: TGTGCCAGCAGTCCCGGGACTAGCGGGGGGCCCGGGACAGATACGCAGTATTTT
CDR3aa: CASSPGTSGGPGTDTQYF
j_gene: TRBJ2-3
d_gene: TRBD2
abundance: NA
v_gene: TRBV12-3/TRBV12-4

CDR3nt: TGTGCCAGCAGCTTAGGACAGGGTTATTCCTATGGCTACACCTTC
CDR3aa: CASSLGQGYSYGYTF
j_gene: TRBJ1-2
d_gene: TRBD1
abundance: many
v_gene: TRBV7-2

CDR3nt: TGTGCCAGCAGTCTACGGGACCGCGATGAGCAGTTCTTC
CDR3aa: CASSLRDRDEQFF
j_gene: TRBJ2-1
d_gene: NA
abundance: many
v_gene: TRBV28

CDR3nt: TGTGCCAGCCCCCCACGGGGAAATCAGCCCCAGCATTTT
CDR3aa: CASPPRGNQPQHF
j_gene: TRBJ1-5
d_gene: NA
abundance: many
v_gene: TRBV7-2

CDR3nt: TGTGCCAGCAGCTACGACAGGGATTCCTACGAGCAGTACTTC
CDR3aa: CASSYDRDSYEQYF
j_gene: TRBJ2-7
d_gene: TRBD1
abundance: NA
v_gene: TRBV7-3

CDR3nt: TGTGCCACCAGTGATGCGGACAGAATCTACACCGGGGAGCTGTTTTTT
CDR3aa: CATSDADRIYTGELFF
j_gene: TRBJ2-2
d_gene: NA
abundance: NA
v_gene: TRBV24-1

CDR3nt: TGTGCCAGCAGTTCACCGGGCCTAGAGACCCAGTACTTC
CDR3aa: CASSSPGLETQYF
j_gene: TRBJ2-5
d_gene: NA
abundance: few
v_gene: TRBV7-9

CDR3nt: TGTGCCAGCAGCTTAGCTGGACTAGAGGCAGATACGCAGTATTTT
CDR3aa: CASSLAGLEADTQYF
j_gene: TRBJ2-3
d_gene: TRBD2
abundance: NA
v_gene: TRBV7-2

CDR3nt: TGTGCCAGTAGTATCTCGAGGGTGGCTGGTAGAGGTGGCTACACCTTC
CDR3aa: CASSISRVAGRGGYTF
j_gene: TRBJ1-2
d_gene: NA
abundance: NA
v_gene: TRBV19

CDR3nt: TGCAGTGCTAGGGGGGTAAGGAGCGGGGGCGATGAGCAGTTCTTC
CDR3aa: CSARGVRSGGDEQFF
j_gene: TRBJ2-1
d_gene: TRBD2
abundance: many
v_gene: TRBV20-1

CDR3nt: TGTGCCAGCAGCCTCGAGCGGGGTTCCCCCTACGAGCAGTACTTC
CDR3aa: CASSLERGSPYEQYF
j_gene: TRBJ2-7
d_gene: TRBD2
abundance: NA
v_gene: TRBV7-8

CDR3nt: TGCAGCGTTGAAGGGGAGGGGGCTGGTGGAAACACCATATATTTT
CDR3aa: CSVEGEGAGGNTIYF
j_gene: TRBJ1-3
d_gene: TRBD1
abundance: many
v_gene: TRBV29-1

CDR3nt: TGTGCCAGCAGCATACAGCGCGGGCCCCAGCATTTT
CDR3aa: CASSIQRGPQHF
j_gene: TRBJ1-5
d_gene: NA
abundance: many
v_gene: TRBV7-2

CDR3nt: TGCAGTGCCCTTTCGCTCGGTAGCGCGGGAGGCCATGAGCAGTTCTTC
CDR3aa: CSALSLGSAGGHEQFF
j_gene: TRBJ2-1
d_gene: TRBD2
abundance: few
v_gene: TRBV20-1

CDR3nt: TGCAGTGCTAGCCGTCGTGGGTCCTCTGGGGCCAACGTCCTGACTTTC
CDR3aa: CSASRRGSSGANVLTF
j_gene: TRBJ2-6
d_gene: NA
abundance: many
v_gene: TRBV20-1

CDR3nt: TGCAGTGCCCGCCGGGACAGCCTAGACTATGGCTACACCTTC
CDR3aa: CSARRDSLDYGYTF
j_gene: TRBJ1-2
d_gene: TRBD1
abundance: many
v_gene: TRBV20-1

CDR3nt: TGCAGTGCTAGAGAGGGCAGGGGTTATGAGCAGTACTTC
CDR3aa: CSAREGRGYEQYF
j_gene: TRBJ2-7
d_gene: NA
abundance: few
v_gene: TRBV20-1

CDR3nt: TGCAGTGCTAGAGATCCGGCTAGCGGGGGGAAAGAGACCCAGTACTTC
CDR3aa: CSARDPASGGKETQYF
j_gene: TRBJ2-5
d_gene: TRBD2
abundance: many
v_gene: TRBV20-1

CDR3nt: TGTGCCAGCAGGAGGGGACCCCCCGAACAGACCCAGTACTTC
CDR3aa: CASRRGPPEQTQYF
j_gene: TRBJ2-5
d_gene: NA
abundance: NA
v_gene: TRBV6-2/TRBV6-3

CDR3nt: TGCGCCAGCAGCTTGGCCTTGGACAGCGAGCAGTTCTTC
CDR3aa: CASSLALDSEQFF
j_gene: TRBJ2-1
d_gene: NA
abundance: few
v_gene: TRBV5-1

CDR3nt: TGTGCCAGCAGCCCCTACGGGCCGGACGAGCAGTACTTC
CDR3aa: CASSPYGPDEQYF
j_gene: TRBJ2-7
d_gene: NA
abundance: NA
v_gene: TRBV6-2/TRBV6-3

CDR3nt: TGCAGCGTTGAGAACACTGAAGCTTTCTTT
CDR3aa: CSVENTEAFF
j_gene: TRBJ1-1
d_gene: NA
abundance: many
v_gene: TRBV29-1

CDR3nt: TGCAGCGCACGACAGGGGGGATTCACAGATACGCAGTATTTT
CDR3aa: CSARQGGFTDTQYF
j_gene: TRBJ2-3
d_gene: TRBD1
abundance: NA
v_gene: TRBV29-1

CDR3nt: TGTGCCAGCAGCTTCCGGGACAGGGCGCGAGAGACCCAGTACTTC
CDR3aa: CASSFRDRARETQYF
j_gene: TRBJ2-5
d_gene: TRBD1
abundance: NA
v_gene: TRBV5-6

CDR3nt: TGTGCCAGCAGTTCCTACGGACTAGCGGGGAATTACAATGAGCAGTTCTTC
CDR3aa: CASSSYGLAGNYNEQFF
j_gene: TRBJ2-1
d_gene: TRBD2
abundance: NA
v_gene: TRBV6-2/TRBV6-3

CDR3nt: TGTGCCAGCAGCCAGCGACAGGTCCCCCAGCCCCAGCATTTT
CDR3aa: CASSQRQVPQPQHF
j_gene: TRBJ1-5
d_gene: NA
abundance: NA
v_gene: TRBV12-3/TRBV12-4

CDR3nt: TGCGCCAGCAGCCATATACGGACAGGGGGCACGAACACTGAAGCTTTCTTT
CDR3aa: CASSHIRTGGTNTEAFF
j_gene: TRBJ1-1
d_gene: TRBD1
abundance: NA
v_gene: TRBV4-1

CDR3nt: TGTGCCACCAGTGAGGCTCTCGGAGGGGGGCGCACAGATACGCAGTATTTT
CDR3aa: CATSEALGGGRTDTQYF
j_gene: TRBJ2-3
d_gene: NA
abundance: NA
v_gene: TRBV24-1

CDR3nt: TGTGCCAGCTCACCATCGACTAGCGGGGTACAAGAGACCCAGTACTTC
CDR3aa: CASSPSTSGVQETQYF
j_gene: TRBJ2-5
d_gene: TRBD2
abundance: few
v_gene: TRBV18

CDR3nt: TGTGCCAGCAGCTTATTGGCTAGCGGGGGGGTCGATGAGCAGTTCTTC
CDR3aa: CASSLLASGGVDEQFF
j_gene: TRBJ2-1
d_gene: TRBD2
abundance: few
v_gene: TRBV7-9

CDR3nt: TGTGCCACCAGCAGAGATAGGACCTCCCAGCAGTTCTTC
CDR3aa: CATSRDRTSQQFF
j_gene: TRBJ2-1
d_gene: NA
abundance: NA
v_gene: TRBV15

CDR3nt: TGCAGTGCTAGAGATAGTAAGACAGGGATTCACGAAAAACTGTTTTTT
CDR3aa: CSARDSKTGIHEKLFF
j_gene: TRBJ1-4
d_gene: TRBD1
abundance: many
v_gene: TRBV20-1

CDR3nt: TGTGCCAGCAGTTCCCCTAATTCACCCCTCCACTTT
CDR3aa: CASSSPNSPLHF
j_gene: TRBJ1-6
d_gene: NA
abundance: many
v_gene: TRBV27